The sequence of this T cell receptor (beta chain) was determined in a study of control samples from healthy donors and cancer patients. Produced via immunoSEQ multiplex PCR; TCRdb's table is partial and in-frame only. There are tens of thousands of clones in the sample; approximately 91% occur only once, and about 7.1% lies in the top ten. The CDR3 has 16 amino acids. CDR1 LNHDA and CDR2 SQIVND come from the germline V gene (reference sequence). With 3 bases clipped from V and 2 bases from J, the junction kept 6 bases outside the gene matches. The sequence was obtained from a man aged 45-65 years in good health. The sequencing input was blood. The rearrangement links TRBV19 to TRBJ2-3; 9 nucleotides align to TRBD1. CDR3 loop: CASSISGQGFTDTQYF. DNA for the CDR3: TGTGCCAGTAGTATCTCGGGACAGGGCTTCACAGATACGCAGTATTTT. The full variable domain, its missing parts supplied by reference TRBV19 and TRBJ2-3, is DGGITQSPKYLFRKEGQNVTLSCEQNLNHDAMYWYRQDPGQGLRLIYYSQIVNDFQKGDIAEGYSVSREKKESFPLTVTSAQKNPTAFYLCASSISGQGFTDTQYFGPGTRLTVL.